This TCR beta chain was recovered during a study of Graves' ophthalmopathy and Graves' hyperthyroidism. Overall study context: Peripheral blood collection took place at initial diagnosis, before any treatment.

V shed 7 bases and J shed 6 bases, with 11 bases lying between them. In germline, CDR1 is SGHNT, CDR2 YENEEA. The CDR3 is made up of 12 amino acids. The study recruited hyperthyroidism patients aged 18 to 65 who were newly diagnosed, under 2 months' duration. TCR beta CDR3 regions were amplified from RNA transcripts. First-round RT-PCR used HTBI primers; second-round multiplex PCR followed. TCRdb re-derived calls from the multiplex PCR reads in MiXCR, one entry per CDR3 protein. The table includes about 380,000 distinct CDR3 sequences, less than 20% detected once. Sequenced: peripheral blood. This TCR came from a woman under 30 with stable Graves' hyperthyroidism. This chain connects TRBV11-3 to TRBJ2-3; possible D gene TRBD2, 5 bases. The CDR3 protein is CASNRGRDTQYF. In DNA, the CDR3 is TGTGCCAGCAATCGGGGAAGGGATACGCAGTATTTT.